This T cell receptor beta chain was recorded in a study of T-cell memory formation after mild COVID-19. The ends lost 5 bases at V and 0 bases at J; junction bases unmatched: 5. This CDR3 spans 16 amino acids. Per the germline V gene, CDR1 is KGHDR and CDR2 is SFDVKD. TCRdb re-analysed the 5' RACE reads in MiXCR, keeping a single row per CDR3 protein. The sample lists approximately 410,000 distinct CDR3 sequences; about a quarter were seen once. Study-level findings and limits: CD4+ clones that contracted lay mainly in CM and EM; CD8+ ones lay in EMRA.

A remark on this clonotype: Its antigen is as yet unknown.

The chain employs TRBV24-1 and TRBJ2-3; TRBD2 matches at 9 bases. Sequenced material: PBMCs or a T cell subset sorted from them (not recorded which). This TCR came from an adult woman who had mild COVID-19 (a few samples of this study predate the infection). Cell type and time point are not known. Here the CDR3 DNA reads TGTGCCACCAGTGCACTAGCGGGTCTTAGCACAGATACGCAGTATTTT. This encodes CATSALAGLSTDTQYF.